Sequencing of this TCR beta chain was carried out in a study of T cell responses to AZD1222 COVID-19 vaccine. Regarding this clone: Its matching antigen is unknown.

Study-level results: The study sampled repertoires only after the peak T cell response. Spike-specific TCR repertoires showed rising breadth and depth after two AZD1222 doses. A reported finding is that nearly half of spike-specific TCRs target unmutated variant regions.

Using immunoSEQ multiplex PCR, the repertoire was profiled, and TCRdb retains in-frame clones only, with some absent. Altogether tens of thousands of clones are present, roughly 90% being singletons, with the ten largest covering approximately 4.5%. Pooled in the analysis were second doses at about 4 or about 12 weeks. The germline V gene encodes CDR1 SGHVS and CDR2 FNYEAQ. CDR3 length: 16 residues. J gave up 3 bases and V 0 bases, and 4 bases lay outside the gene matches. The chain links TRBV7-6 to TRBJ2-1; the match to TRBD2 covers 8 bases. The sequencing here drew on peripheral blood, taken 28 days after the second AZD1222 dose. The receptor comes from an adult who received the AZD1222 COVID-19 vaccine. The CDR3 nucleotides read TGTGCCAGCAGCTTAGCGGAGCGGGAGAACTACAATGAGCAGTTCTTC. Residues: CASSLAERENYNEQFF.